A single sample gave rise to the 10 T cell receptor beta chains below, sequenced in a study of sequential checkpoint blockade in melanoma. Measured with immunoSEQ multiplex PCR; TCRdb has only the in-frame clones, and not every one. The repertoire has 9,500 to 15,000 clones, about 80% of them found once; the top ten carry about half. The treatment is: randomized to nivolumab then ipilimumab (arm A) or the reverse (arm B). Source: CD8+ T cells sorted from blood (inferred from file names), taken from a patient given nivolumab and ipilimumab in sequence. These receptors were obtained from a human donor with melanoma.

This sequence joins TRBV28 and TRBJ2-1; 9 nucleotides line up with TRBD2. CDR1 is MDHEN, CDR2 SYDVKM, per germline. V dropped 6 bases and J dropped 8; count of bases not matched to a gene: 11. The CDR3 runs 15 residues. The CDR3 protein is CASRSGTSSHHEQFF. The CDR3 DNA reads TGTGCCAGCAGATCCGGGACTAGCAGTCACCATGAGCAGTTCTTC.

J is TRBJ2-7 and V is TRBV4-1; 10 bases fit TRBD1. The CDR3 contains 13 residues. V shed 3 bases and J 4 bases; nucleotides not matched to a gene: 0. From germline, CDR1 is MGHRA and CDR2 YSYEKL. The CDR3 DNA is TGCGCCAGCAGCCAGGACAGGGGGTACGAGCAGTACTTC. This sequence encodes CASSQDRGYEQYF.

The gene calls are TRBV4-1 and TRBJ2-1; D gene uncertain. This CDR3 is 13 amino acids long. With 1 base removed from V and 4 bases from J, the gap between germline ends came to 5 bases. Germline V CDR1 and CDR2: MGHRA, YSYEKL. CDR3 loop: CASSQGEYNEQFF. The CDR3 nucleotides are TGCGCCAGCAGCCAAGGCGAATACAATGAGCAGTTCTTC.

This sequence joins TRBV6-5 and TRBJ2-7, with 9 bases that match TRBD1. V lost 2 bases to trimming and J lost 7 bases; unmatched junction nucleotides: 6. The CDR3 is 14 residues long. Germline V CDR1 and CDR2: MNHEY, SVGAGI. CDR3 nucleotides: TGTGCCAGCAGTTACGGACAGGGGTCACGAGAGCAGTACTTC. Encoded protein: CASSYGQGSREQYF.

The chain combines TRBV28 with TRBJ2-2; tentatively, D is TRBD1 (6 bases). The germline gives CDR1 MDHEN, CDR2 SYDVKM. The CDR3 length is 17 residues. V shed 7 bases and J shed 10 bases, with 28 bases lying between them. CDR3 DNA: TGTGCCAGCAACCAACGAGGCCTGGGGGCGACAGGAGTGGAGCTGTTTTTT. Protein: CASNQRGLGATGVELFF.

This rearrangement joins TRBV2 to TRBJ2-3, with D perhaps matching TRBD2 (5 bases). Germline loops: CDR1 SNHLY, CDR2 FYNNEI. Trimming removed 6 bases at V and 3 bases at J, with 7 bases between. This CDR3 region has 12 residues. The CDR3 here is CASRTGTDTQYF. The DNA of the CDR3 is TGTGCCAGCAGGACGGGGACAGATACGCAGTATTTT.

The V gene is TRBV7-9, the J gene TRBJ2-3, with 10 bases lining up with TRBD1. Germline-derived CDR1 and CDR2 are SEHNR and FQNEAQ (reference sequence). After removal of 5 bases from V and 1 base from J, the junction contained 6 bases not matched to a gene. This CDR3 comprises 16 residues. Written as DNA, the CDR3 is TGTGCCAGCAGCGATCTTGGGACAGGGGGCACAGATACGCAGTATTTT. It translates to CASSDLGTGGTDTQYF.

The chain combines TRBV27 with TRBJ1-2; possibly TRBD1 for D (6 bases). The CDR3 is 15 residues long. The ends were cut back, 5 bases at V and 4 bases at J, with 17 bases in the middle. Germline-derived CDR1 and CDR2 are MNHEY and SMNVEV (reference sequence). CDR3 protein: CASSQTPRGPYGYTF. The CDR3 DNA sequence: TGTGCCAGCAGTCAAACCCCCAGGGGCCCCTATGGCTACACCTTC.

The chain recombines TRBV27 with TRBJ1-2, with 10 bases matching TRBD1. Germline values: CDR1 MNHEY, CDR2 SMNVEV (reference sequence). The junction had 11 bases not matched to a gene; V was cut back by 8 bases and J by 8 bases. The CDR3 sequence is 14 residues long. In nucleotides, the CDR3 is TGTGCCAGCTGCCCGGGACAGGGGATAGGGGGCTACACCTTC. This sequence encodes CASCPGQGIGGYTF.

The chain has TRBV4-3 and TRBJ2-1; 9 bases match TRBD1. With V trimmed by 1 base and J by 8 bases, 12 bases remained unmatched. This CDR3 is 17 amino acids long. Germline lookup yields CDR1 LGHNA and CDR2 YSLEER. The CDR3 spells CASSQGPPGQGRYEQFF. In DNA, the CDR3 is TGCGCCAGCAGCCAAGGCCCCCCGGGACAGGGACGCTATGAGCAGTTCTTC.